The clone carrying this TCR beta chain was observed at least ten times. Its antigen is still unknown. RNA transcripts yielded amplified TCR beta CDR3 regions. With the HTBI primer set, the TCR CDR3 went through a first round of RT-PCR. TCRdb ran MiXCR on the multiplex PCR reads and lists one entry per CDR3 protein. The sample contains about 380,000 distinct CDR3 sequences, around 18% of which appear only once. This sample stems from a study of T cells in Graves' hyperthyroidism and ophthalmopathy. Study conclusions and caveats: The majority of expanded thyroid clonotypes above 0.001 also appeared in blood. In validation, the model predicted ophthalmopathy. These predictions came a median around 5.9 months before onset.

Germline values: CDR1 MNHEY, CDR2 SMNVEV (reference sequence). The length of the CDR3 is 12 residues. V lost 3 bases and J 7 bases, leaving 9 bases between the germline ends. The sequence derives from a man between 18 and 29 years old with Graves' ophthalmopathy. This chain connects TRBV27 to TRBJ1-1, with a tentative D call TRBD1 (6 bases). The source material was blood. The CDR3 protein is CASSFTGSEAFF. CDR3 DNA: TGTGCCAGCAGTTTTACAGGGAGTGAAGCTTTCTTT.